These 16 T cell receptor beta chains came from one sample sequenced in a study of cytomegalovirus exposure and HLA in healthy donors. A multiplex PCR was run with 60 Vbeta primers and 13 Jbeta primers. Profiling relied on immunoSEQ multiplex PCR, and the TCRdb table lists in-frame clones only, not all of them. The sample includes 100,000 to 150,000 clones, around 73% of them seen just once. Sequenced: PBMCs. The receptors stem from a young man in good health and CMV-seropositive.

The CDR3, as DNA: TGTGCCAGCAGCTTGAGCTTCGGCACAGATACGCAGTATTTT. Residues: CASSLSFGTDTQYF. The genes are TRBV5-4 and TRBJ2-3; D uncertain. V lost 1 base to trimming and J lost 1 base, with 7 bases between them. This CDR3 is 14 amino acids long. Germline CDR1 and CDR2: SGHNT and YYREEE (reference sequence).

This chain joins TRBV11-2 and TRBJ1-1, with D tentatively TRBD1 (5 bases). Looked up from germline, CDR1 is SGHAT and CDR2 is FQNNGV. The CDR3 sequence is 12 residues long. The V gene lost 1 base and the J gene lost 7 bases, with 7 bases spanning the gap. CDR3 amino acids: CASSLVGGEAFF. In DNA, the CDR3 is TGTGCCAGCAGCTTAGTGGGGGGTGAAGCTTTCTTT.

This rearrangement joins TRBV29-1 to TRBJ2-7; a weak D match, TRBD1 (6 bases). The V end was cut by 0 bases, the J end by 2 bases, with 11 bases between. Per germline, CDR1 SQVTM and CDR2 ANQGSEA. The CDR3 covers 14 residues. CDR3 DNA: TGCAGCGTTGAAGAGACAGGACGACCCTACGAGCAGTACTTC. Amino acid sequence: CSVEETGRPYEQYF.

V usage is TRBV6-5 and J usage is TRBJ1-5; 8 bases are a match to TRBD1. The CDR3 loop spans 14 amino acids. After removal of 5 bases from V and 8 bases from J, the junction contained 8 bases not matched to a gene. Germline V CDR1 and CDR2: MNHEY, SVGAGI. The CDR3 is CASSEGQGVKPQHF. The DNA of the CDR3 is TGTGCCAGCAGTGAAGGACAGGGTGTAAAGCCCCAGCATTTT.

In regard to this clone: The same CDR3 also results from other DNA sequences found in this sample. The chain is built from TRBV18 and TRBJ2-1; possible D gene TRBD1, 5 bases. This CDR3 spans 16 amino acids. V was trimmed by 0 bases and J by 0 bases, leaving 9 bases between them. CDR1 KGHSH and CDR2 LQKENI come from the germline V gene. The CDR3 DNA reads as TGTGCCAGCTCACCACCTAGACAGTCCTCCTACAATGAGCAGTTCTTC. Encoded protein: CASSPPRQSSYNEQFF.

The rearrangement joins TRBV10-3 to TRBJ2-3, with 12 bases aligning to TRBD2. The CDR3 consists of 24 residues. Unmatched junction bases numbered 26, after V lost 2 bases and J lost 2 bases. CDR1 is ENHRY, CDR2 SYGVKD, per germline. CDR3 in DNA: TGTGCCATCAGTGAGCCAACCGCCAGGGACGGACTAGCGGGAACAACCTCCCCCACAGATACGCAGTATTTT. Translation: CAISEPTARDGLAGTTSPTDTQYF.

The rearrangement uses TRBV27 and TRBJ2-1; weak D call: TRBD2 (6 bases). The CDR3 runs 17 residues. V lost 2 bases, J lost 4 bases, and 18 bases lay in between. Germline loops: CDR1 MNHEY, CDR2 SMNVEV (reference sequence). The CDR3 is CASSLIRETPYYNEQFF. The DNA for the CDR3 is TGTGCCAGCAGTTTAATACGGGAGACCCCGTATTACAATGAGCAGTTCTTC.

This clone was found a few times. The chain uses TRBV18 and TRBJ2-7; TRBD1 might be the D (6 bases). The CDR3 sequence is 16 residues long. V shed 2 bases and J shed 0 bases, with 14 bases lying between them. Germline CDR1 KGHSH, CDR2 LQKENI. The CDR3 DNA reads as TGTGCCAGCTCACCAAGCATCGGACAGAACTCCTACGAGCAGTACTTC. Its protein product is CASSPSIGQNSYEQYF.

The CDR3 region has the DNA TGTGCCAGCAGCCAAAGGACAGGGGGCTCTGGGGCCAACGTCCTGACTTTC. It translates to CASSQRTGGSGANVLTF. The chain joins TRBV4-2 to TRBJ2-6; 10 positions match TRBD1. With 2 bases clipped from V and 0 bases from J, the junction kept 1 base outside the gene matches. CDR1 LGHNA and CDR2 YNFKEQ come from the germline V gene. The CDR3 loop spans 17 amino acids.

CDR3 bases: TGCGCCAGCAGCCTTCAATCGGGGGGGATGAACACTGAAGCTTTCTTT. It yields the protein CASSLQSGGMNTEAFF. The chain links TRBV4-1 to TRBJ1-1, with a possible D match to TRBD1 (5 bases). The V and J ends lost 4 bases and 0 bases respectively, with 15 bases between them. The CDR3 covers 16 residues. Germline V lookup: CDR1 MGHRA, CDR2 YSYEKL.

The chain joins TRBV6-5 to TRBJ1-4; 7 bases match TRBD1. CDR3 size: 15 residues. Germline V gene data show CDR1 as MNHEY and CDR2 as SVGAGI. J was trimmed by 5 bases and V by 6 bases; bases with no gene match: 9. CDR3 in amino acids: CASSRKGALNEKLFF. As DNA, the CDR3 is TGTGCCAGCAGCCGTAAGGGGGCGTTAAATGAAAAACTGTTTTTT.

CDR3 nucleotide sequence: TGTGCCTGGAGACCGATGTCAGGCAACACCGGGGAGCTGTTTTTT. Its protein is CAWRPMSGNTGELFF. V usage is TRBV30 and J usage is TRBJ2-2; the D is unclear. The length of the CDR3 is 15 residues. Trimming took 3 bases from V and 2 from J, leaving 13 bases between them. Germline CDR1 is GTSNPN and CDR2 is SVGIG (reference sequence). Full variable domain (rest looked up from reference TRBV30 and TRBJ2-2): SQTIHQWPATLVQPVGSPLSLECTVEGTSNPNLYWYRQAAGRGLQLLFYSVGIGQISSEVPQNLSASRPQDRQFILSSKKLLLSDSGFYLCAWRPMSGNTGELFFGEGSRLTVL.

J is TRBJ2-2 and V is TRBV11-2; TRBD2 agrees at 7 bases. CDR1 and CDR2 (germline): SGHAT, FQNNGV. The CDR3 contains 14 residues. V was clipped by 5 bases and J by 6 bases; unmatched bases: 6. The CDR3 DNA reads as TGTGCCAGCAGCCCCCCAGGGAGGGCCGGGGAGCTGTTTTTT. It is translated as CASSPPGRAGELFF. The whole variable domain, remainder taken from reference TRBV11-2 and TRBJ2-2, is EAGVAQSPRYKIIEKRQSVAFWCNPISGHATLYWYQQILGQGPKLLIQFQNNGVVDDSQLPKDRFSAERLKGVDSTLKIQPAKLEDSAVYLCASSPPGRAGELFFGEGSRLTVL.

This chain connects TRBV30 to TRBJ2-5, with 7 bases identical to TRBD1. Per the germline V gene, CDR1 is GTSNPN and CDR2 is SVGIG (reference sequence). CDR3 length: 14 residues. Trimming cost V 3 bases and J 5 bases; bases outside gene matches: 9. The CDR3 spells CAWREKQGWETQYF. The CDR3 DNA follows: TGTGCCTGGAGGGAAAAACAGGGGTGGGAGACCCAGTACTTC.

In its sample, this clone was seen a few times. The CDR3 sequence: CASSLRGGVGYTF. CDR3 DNA sequence: TGTGCCAGCAGCTTACGGGGGGGAGTAGGCTACACCTTC. This chain connects TRBV7-9 to TRBJ1-2; possible D gene TRBD1, 5 bases. CDR3 size: 13 residues. V lost 2 bases, J lost 8 bases, and 12 bases lay in between. CDR1 and CDR2 (germline): SEHNR, FQNEAQ (reference sequence).

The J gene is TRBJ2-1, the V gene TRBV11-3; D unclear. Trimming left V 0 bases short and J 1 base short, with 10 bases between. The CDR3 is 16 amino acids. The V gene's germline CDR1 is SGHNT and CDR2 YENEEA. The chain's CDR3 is CASSLDGWSSYNEQFF. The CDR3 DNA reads TGTGCCAGCAGCTTAGACGGCTGGAGTTCCTACAATGAGCAGTTCTTC.